This T cell receptor beta chain was found in a study of PD-1 blockade in classical Hodgkin lymphoma. Findings of the study overall: Partial responders and progressors had significantly lower baseline TCR diversity. Nivolumab initiation under 1 year post-ASCT meant exclusion. Baseline TCR diversity was reportedly lower in newly diagnosed patients than healthy donors.

With respect to this clone: Antigen unknown.

Libraries were prepared by immunoSEQ multiplex PCR; TCRdb keeps only in-frame clonotypes and omits some of them. The repertoire holds about 30,000 clones, with about 88% as singletons. Germline values: CDR1 SGHTS, CDR2 YDEGEE. J lost 2 bases, V lost 2 bases, and 7 bases had no gene match. The CDR3 loop spans 16 amino acids. Time point here: cycle 4 day 1 (C4D1), after more than five weeks of nivolumab. Relapses following autologous stem cell transplantation were seen in all patients, with brentuximab vedotin exposure varying. CD4+ T cells were purified from thawed PBMCs by negative selection. The chain recombines TRBV5-8 with TRBJ2-7; the match to TRBD1 covers 10 bases. This receptor was identified in a human donor with classical Hodgkin lymphoma. This specimen was CD4+ T cells from blood, taken before the fourth cycle of nivolumab. The CDR3 DNA reads TGTGCCAGCAGCTTCTCTGGGACAGGGGACCCCTACGAGCAGTACTTC. Translation: CASSFSGTGDPYEQYF.